Listed here are 27 T cell receptor beta chains from one sample, sequenced in a study of blood T cell repertoires in COVID-19. TCRdb keeps only in-frame clones here, not all; method: immunoSEQ multiplex PCR. Counted here are fewer than 120,000 clones, around 90% occurring once; the ten biggest clones make up roughly 4.9%. The sample was peripheral blood. These receptors came from a human donor in a cohort sampled during active COVID-19.

The chain carries TRBV28 and TRBJ2-3; 8 bases align to TRBD1. The length of the CDR3 is 14 residues. J lost 14 bases, V lost 4 bases, and 14 bases had no gene match. Germline CDR1 MDHEN, CDR2 SYDVKM. The CDR3 DNA sequence: TGTGCCAGCAGTTCCCCGTTGCAGGGGGCCCGCGTGTATTTT. This codes for CASSSPLQGARVYF.

A single count supports this clone. This chain links TRBV15 with TRBJ2-3; D remains ambiguous. Trimming removed 0 bases from V and 0 bases from J, with 13 bases in between. The germline CDR1 and CDR2 sequences are LNHNV and YYDKDF (reference sequence). The CDR3 covers 17 residues. Here the CDR3 reads CATSRDWSRSSTDTQYF. The CDR3 DNA is TGTGCCACCAGCAGAGATTGGTCGCGGTCCAGCACAGATACGCAGTATTTT.

The V call is TRBV11-2, the J call TRBJ2-5, with TRBD1 matching over 8 bases. This CDR3 comprises 16 residues. Germline CDR1 is SGHAT and CDR2 is FQNNGV. After removal of 6 bases from V and 4 bases from J, the junction contained 13 bases not matched to a gene. The CDR3 sequence is CASRQLQGARGETQYF. As DNA, the CDR3 is TGTGCCAGCAGACAACTCCAGGGGGCGCGGGGAGAGACCCAGTACTTC.

The DNA for the CDR3 is TGTGCCAGCGGGACAGGGGCTTTGGGGGCCAACGTCCTGACTTTC. It specifies CASGTGALGANVLTF. The rearrangement links TRBV2 to TRBJ2-6; 10 positions agree with TRBD1. J gave up 4 bases and V 8 bases, and 5 bases lay outside the gene matches. Per the germline V gene, CDR1 is SNHLY and CDR2 is FYNNEI. The CDR3 contains 15 residues.

This chain joins TRBV6-6 and TRBJ2-3; 7 bases are a match to TRBD2. The CDR3 runs to 15 residues. From germline, CDR1 is MNHNY and CDR2 SVGAGI (reference sequence). Trimming removed 6 bases from V and 0 bases from J; junction bases left unmatched: 6. The CDR3 loop reads CASSPGGPSTDTQYF. The CDR3 nucleotides are TGTGCCAGCAGCCCGGGAGGCCCCAGCACAGATACGCAGTATTTT.

The rearrangement joins TRBV6-5 to TRBJ1-1; 8 nucleotides line up with TRBD1. The V gene end was trimmed by 4 bases and the J gene end by 1 base; junction bases not matched to a gene: 5. This CDR3 has 15 amino acids. CDR1 is MNHEY and CDR2 is SVGAGI in the germline V gene. CDR3 coding DNA: TGTGCCAGCAGTTCCAGACAGGGGACGAACACTGAAGCTTTCTTT. It codes for CASSSRQGTNTEAFF.

This rearrangement joins TRBV7-8 to TRBJ2-1; D is possibly TRBD2 (6 bases). Trimming took off 5 bases at V and 10 bases at J, with 18 bases between the two ends. The CDR3 covers 14 residues. In germline, CDR1 is SGHVS, CDR2 FQNEAQ. CDR3 DNA: TGTGCCAGCAGCGTTACTAGCTCGAAGGCCGAGCAGTTCTTC. Its translation: CASSVTSSKAEQFF.

The chain joins TRBV4-1 to TRBJ2-1; TRBD2 matches 9 bases. Germline CDR1 MGHRA, CDR2 YSYEKL. The CDR3 covers 14 residues. Losses at the gene ends were 9 bases for V and 7 bases for J; bases not matched to a gene: 10. The CDR3 protein is CASTIAGDWNEQFF. The CDR3 coding sequence is TGCGCCAGTACTATAGCGGGAGATTGGAATGAGCAGTTCTTC.

The chain recombines TRBV6-2 or TRBV6-3 with TRBJ2-7; 9 nucleotides agree with TRBD1. This CDR3 spans 15 amino acids. CDR1 is MNHEY, CDR2 SVGEGT, per germline. After removal of 2 bases from V and 2 bases from J, the junction contained 4 bases not matched to a gene. The CDR3 reads CASSYLGTGPYEQYF. Here the CDR3 DNA reads TGTGCCAGCAGTTACCTCGGGACAGGGCCCTACGAGCAGTACTTC.

This clone was detected only a few times. This sequence joins TRBV5-4 and TRBJ2-7; 7 nucleotides line up with TRBD1. Germline lookup yields CDR1 SGHNT and CDR2 YYREEE (reference sequence). This CDR3 is 16 amino acids long. The junction had 14 bases not matched to a gene; V was cut back by 3 bases and J by 5 bases. The CDR3 is CASSSGLTGKRNEQYF. The CDR3 bases are TGTGCCAGCAGCTCTGGCCTGACAGGGAAGAGAAACGAGCAGTACTTC. Supplemented by reference TRBV5-4 and TRBJ2-7, the full variable domain reads ETGVTQSPTHLIKTRGQQVTLRCSSQSGHNTVSWYQQALGQGPQFIFQYYREEENGRGNFPPRFSGLQFPNYSSELNVNALELDDSALYLCASSSGLTGKRNEQYFGPGTRLTVT.

The chain carries TRBV9 and TRBJ1-1, with TRBD1 matching over 7 bases. The V gene end was trimmed by 0 bases and the J gene end by 0 bases; junction bases not matched to a gene: 5. Per the germline V gene, CDR1 is SGDLS and CDR2 is YYNGEE. The CDR3 loop spans 16 amino acids. The CDR3: CASSVAPTGMNTEAFF. The CDR3 DNA reads TGTGCCAGCAGCGTAGCTCCGACAGGGATGAACACTGAAGCTTTCTTT.

In this sample, this clone turned up a few times. The genes are TRBV6-6 and TRBJ1-2; 9 nucleotides match TRBD1. V gave up 5 bases and J gave up 2 bases; unmatched junction bases: 9. There are 16 residues in the CDR3. Germline V gene sequence: CDR1 MNHNY, CDR2 SVGAGI (reference sequence). CDR3 protein: CASSGRGQGVNYGYTF. In DNA form, the CDR3 reads TGTGCCAGCAGTGGGCGGGGACAGGGAGTGAACTATGGCTACACCTTC.

The CDR3 DNA sequence: TGTGCCAGCAGCGCCCGGACAGGTCCGAATTCACCCCTCCACTTT. Protein sequence: CASSARTGPNSPLHF. The chain joins TRBV2 to TRBJ1-6; 7 bases fit TRBD1. V shed 6 bases, J shed 7 bases, and the junction held 9 bases outside the gene matches. The CDR3 sequence is 15 residues long. Germline V gives CDR1 SNHLY, CDR2 FYNNEI.

V usage is TRBV7-8 and J usage is TRBJ1-2; D not certain. There are 15 residues in the CDR3. Trimming took 6 bases from V and 0 from J, leaving 14 bases between them. CDR1 is SGHVS, CDR2 FQNEAQ, per germline. The CDR3 bases are TGTGCCAGCAGATCTCCGGGAGTAGCTAACTATGGCTACACCTTC. Translating it yields CASRSPGVANYGYTF.

The CDR3: CATSDWSSGQGSYTQYF. The CDR3 nucleotides read TGTGCCACCAGTGATTGGAGCTCGGGACAGGGGTCATATACGCAGTATTTT. V gene TRBV24-1 combines with J gene TRBJ2-3; 10 bases are a match to TRBD1. Trimming removed 2 bases from V and 7 bases from J; junction bases left unmatched: 11. CDR1 KGHDR and CDR2 SFDVKD come from the germline V gene. The CDR3 loop spans 17 amino acids.

This chain joins TRBV27 and TRBJ2-7; 10 bases align to TRBD1. The CDR3 sequence is 17 residues long. Per germline, CDR1 MNHEY and CDR2 SMNVEV (reference sequence). The V and J ends lost 4 bases and 3 bases, in that order; junction bases with no gene match: 12. The CDR3 reads CASSSDIGQGGYYEQYF. The CDR3 DNA reads as TGTGCCAGCAGTTCCGACATAGGACAGGGGGGCTACTACGAGCAGTACTTC.

This CDR3 is CASSMMWKSGGRYGYTF. The CDR3 coding sequence is TGTGCCAGTAGTATGATGTGGAAATCAGGGGGCCGCTATGGCTACACCTTC. The chain joins TRBV19 to TRBJ1-2, with TRBD1 matching 8 bases. V lost 3 bases to trimming and J lost 4 bases; unmatched junction nucleotides: 13. Germline assignment: CDR1 LNHDA and CDR2 SQIVND (reference sequence). The CDR3 is 17 amino acids.

This clone came up a few times. The chain joins TRBV18 to TRBJ1-2; D is unclear. CDR1 is KGHSH and CDR2 is LQKENI in the germline V gene. CDR3 size: 13 residues. Trimming took off 0 bases at V and 5 bases at J, with 7 bases between the two ends. The CDR3 DNA reads as TGTGCCAGCTCACCACCTGCGGGTTATGGCTACACCTTC. Translated: CASSPPAGYGYTF.

V is TRBV19 and J is TRBJ2-7, with a possible D match to TRBD2 (5 bases). Germline V lookup: CDR1 LNHDA, CDR2 SQIVND (reference sequence). Trimming took off 2 bases at V and 5 bases at J, with 7 bases between the two ends. This CDR3 comprises 12 residues. The CDR3 here is CASSIRENEQYF. The CDR3, as DNA: TGTGCCAGTAGTATAAGGGAGAACGAGCAGTACTTC.

The V and J genes are TRBV6-5 and TRBJ2-7; 7 bases are shared with TRBD1. Per the germline V gene, CDR1 is MNHEY and CDR2 is SVGAGI. The CDR3 sequence is 15 residues long. V gave up 5 bases and J gave up 0 bases; unmatched junction bases: 7. As DNA, the CDR3 is TGTGCCAGCAGTCGCTACCGGGACAGCTCCTACGAGCAGTACTTC. Translated, it gives CASSRYRDSSYEQYF.

The chain uses TRBV3-1 (or the pseudogene TRBV3-2) and TRBJ2-7; 12 bases are shared with TRBD2. With V trimmed by 1 base and J by 3 bases, 13 bases remained unmatched. The CDR3 totals 19 residues. In germline, CDR1 is LGHDT, CDR2 YNNKEL (reference sequence). CDR3 coding DNA: TGTGCCAGCAGCCAAGTGGCTAGCGGGAGGGCGAACAGCCTCTACGAGCAGTACTTC. Protein product: CASSQVASGRANSLYEQYF.

This chain uses TRBV5-8 with TRBJ2-3; 7 bases agree with TRBD1. Germline V gene lookup returns CDR1 SGHTS and CDR2 YDEGEE. The CDR3 runs 15 residues. Trimming took 0 bases from V and 8 from J; bases not matched to a gene: 9. The CDR3 sequence is CASSLAGTAGVTQYF. CDR3 DNA: TGTGCCAGCAGCTTGGCAGGGACAGCCGGGGTTACGCAGTATTTT.

This clone has only one observation. This sequence joins TRBV3-1 (or the pseudogene TRBV3-2) and TRBJ1-3; D is undetermined. The CDR3 has 15 amino acids. CDR1 is LGHDT, CDR2 YNNKEL, per germline (reference sequence). Trimming removed 1 base from V and 1 base from J, with 8 bases in between. The CDR3 is CASSQGGLSGNTIYF. The DNA for the CDR3 is TGTGCCAGCAGCCAAGGAGGTTTGTCTGGAAACACCATATATTTT.

The rearrangement links TRBV6-2 or TRBV6-3 to TRBJ2-1; 8 bases are a match to TRBD2. The J segment lost 0 bases and the V segment lost 5 bases, leaving 3 bases of the junction unmatched. There are 15 residues in the CDR3. Per the germline V gene, CDR1 is MNHEY and CDR2 is SVGEGT. CDR3 in DNA: TGTGCCAGCAGTCCCGGGAGGGCCTCCTACAATGAGCAGTTCTTC. Translation gives CASSPGRASYNEQFF.

The V and J genes are TRBV11-2 and TRBJ2-2, with TRBD2 matching 9 bases. Looked up from germline, CDR1 is SGHAT and CDR2 is FQNNGV. Germline trimming cut 2 bases from V and 6 bases from J; bases unmatched to any gene: 4. This CDR3 spans 15 amino acids. CDR3 DNA sequence: TGTGCCAGCAGCTTACGCGGGGGGGCCTCCGGGGAGCTGTTTTTT. Protein: CASSLRGGASGELFF.

The rearrangement uses TRBV7-8 and TRBJ1-1; D unclear. V was clipped by 0 bases and J by 6 bases, with 11 bases between them. CDR1 is SGHVS and CDR2 is FQNEAQ in the germline V gene. The CDR3 extends over 14 amino acids. This CDR3 reads CASSLALQSSEAFF. CDR3 DNA sequence: TGTGCCAGCAGCTTAGCGCTTCAGTCTTCTGAAGCTTTCTTT.

This clone has just one count. The CDR3 protein is CASRGLWGTDTQYF. The CDR3 region has the DNA TGCGCCAGCAGAGGACTCTGGGGCACAGATACGCAGTATTTT. The chain uses TRBV10-2 and TRBJ2-3; possibly TRBD2 for D (5 bases). This CDR3 spans 14 amino acids. Germline-derived CDR1 and CDR2 are WSHSY and SAAADI. V lost 6 bases and J lost 1, with 11 bases in between.